This TCR beta chain was recorded in a study of T-cell reconstitution after alpha-beta-depleted transplantation in children (dated by TCRdb to 2016 to 2017). With respect to the entire study: T-cell immune reconstitution after TCRalphabeta/CD19-depleted allogeneic hematopoietic cell transplantation in children was quantitatively tracked in the study by means of TCR repertoire profiling.

Preparation of the library involved PCR. Instrument on record: Illumina HiSeq 2500. TCR libraries were prepared with molecular barcoding, using unique molecular identifiers to normalize TCRbeta repertoire quantification. Using fastp at Q25 and MiXCR, TCRdb reprocessed the public reads and kept productive beta chains. Records with the same CDR3 protein are collapsed into one entry carrying the most frequent genes and DNA. The sample data list approximately 590,000 distinct CDR3 sequences, and more than 9% of these were observed just once. The ten top clones hold roughly 3.9% of the sample. This clonotype was counted many times. It has no known antigen specificity. Per-base quality was not reported, and no clone a single base away is much larger than it. In the germline V gene, CDR1 corresponds to SGHDN and CDR2 to FVKESK. The CDR3 measures 14 amino acids from cysteine to phenylalanine. The only DNA kept is the CDR3, 42 bases in frame from the first base. Ends trimmed: V by 2 bases, J by 8 bases; bases unmatched to a gene: 5.

The source was PBMCs from the stem cell graft donor, collected from the stem cell graft. This clonotype was sampled from a human donor who donated a stem cell graft to a child with acute myeloid leukemia. The chain is encoded by TRBV14 joined to TRBJ2-3, and 9 junction bases match TRBD2. The DNA sequence reads TGTGCCAGCAGCCAAACTAGCGGGCGTAGTACGCAGTATTTT. Translation gives CASSQTSGRSTQYF.